What follows are 29 T cell receptor beta chains derived from one specimen sequenced in a study of shared clonotypes between healthy human individuals. The assay was immunoSEQ multiplex PCR, and TCRdb's table has in-frame clones only and misses some. The sample records roughly 700,000 clones, about 74% being singletons. The sample comprised memory CD4+ T cells sorted from blood. Specified subset: CD45RA-negative fraction. The source is a young woman in good health.

In this sample, this clone turned up a few times. The chain has TRBV29-1 and TRBJ1-1; the D is unclear. Looked up from germline, CDR1 is SQVTM and CDR2 is ANQGSEA. The CDR3 sequence is 14 residues long. V was trimmed by 6 bases and J by 1 base, leaving 15 bases between them. CDR3 loop: CSVLATEKNTEAFF. In DNA form, the CDR3 reads TGCAGCGTGTTAGCAACAGAGAAGAACACTGAAGCTTTCTTT.

The CDR3 DNA follows: TGTGCCAGCAGTGTGCTCCGGGACAATGAGCAGTTCTTC. Residues: CASSVLRDNEQFF. This chain joins TRBV6-1 and TRBJ2-1; D remains unclear. CDR3 length: 13 residues. The germline gives CDR1 MNHNS, CDR2 SASEGT. Between the trimmed V and J ends, which lost 4 bases and 5 bases, there was a span of 9 bases.

The rearrangement uses TRBV7-2 and TRBJ1-2; no reliable D call. From germline, CDR1 is SGHTA and CDR2 FQGNSA. CDR3 size: 17 residues. Trimming took 0 bases from V and 0 from J, leaving 14 bases between them. The DNA for the CDR3 is TGTGCCAGCAGCTTAGCGTCGCGCGGGCGGACTAACTATGGCTACACCTTC. Amino acid sequence: CASSLASRGRTNYGYTF.

This clone was picked up one time. The J gene is TRBJ2-1, the V gene TRBV27; D may be TRBD2 (6 bases). The V end lost 7 bases, the J end lost 2 bases, and 12 bases lay between the germline ends. CDR1 and CDR2 from the germline V gene are MNHEY and SMNVEV (reference sequence). This CDR3 has 14 residues. CDR3 bases: TGTGCCAGCAAGATGCGGGGTACCTACAATGAGCAGTTCTTC. This translates into CASKMRGTYNEQFF.

Regarding this clone: Other DNA sequences in the same sample also yield this CDR3. V and J are TRBV28 and TRBJ2-4; TRBD2 is a possible D gene (5 bases). Trimming shortened V by 2 bases and J by 0 bases, and 11 bases separated the two germline ends. Germline V CDR1 and CDR2: MDHEN, SYDVKM. The CDR3 contains 16 residues. CDR3 sequence (DNA): TGTGCCAGCAGTTTAGGGTCGGGGTTAGCCAAAAACATTCAGTACTTC. The encoded protein is CASSLGSGLAKNIQYF.

This clone was detected many times. The V and J genes are TRBV6-5 and TRBJ2-1; 14 bases map to TRBD2. With V trimmed by 2 bases and J by 7 bases, 1 base remained unmatched. Germline assignment: CDR1 MNHEY and CDR2 SVGAGI. CDR3 size: 15 residues. CDR3 bases: TGTGCCAGCAGTTACGGGACTAGCGGGAGAAATGAGCAGTTCTTC. Amino acid sequence: CASSYGTSGRNEQFF.

This rearrangement joins TRBV10-3 to TRBJ1-1, with 9 bases matching TRBD1. Per germline, CDR1 ENHRY and CDR2 SYGVKD. J was trimmed by 2 bases and V by 6 bases; bases with no gene match: 7. The CDR3 consists of 15 residues. The CDR3 DNA reads as TGTGCCATCAGGAAAGGACAGGGGCCAAACACTGAAGCTTTCTTT. Translating it yields CAIRKGQGPNTEAFF.

For the CDR3, the DNA is TGTGCCAGCAGGGGCGGGAACACTGAAGCTTTCTTT. Its translation is CASRGGNTEAFF. The rearrangement joins TRBV6-6 to TRBJ1-1; D not certain. Trimming left V 6 bases short and J 1 base short, with 6 bases between. CDR1 MNHNY and CDR2 SVGAGI come from the germline V gene (reference sequence). The CDR3 has 12 amino acids.

This clone was recorded once. The chain joins TRBV10-1 to TRBJ2-7; D remains unclear. Germline V lookup: CDR1 WNHNN, CDR2 SYGVQD (reference sequence). The CDR3 covers 14 residues. Trimming stripped 3 bases from V and 0 bases from J, with 9 bases between. CDR3 region: CASSDPPNSYEQYF. The DNA of the CDR3 is TGCGCCAGCAGTGACCCCCCGAACTCCTACGAGCAGTACTTC.

This clone was picked up a small number of times. Within the sample, other DNA sequences also encode this same CDR3. CDR3 residues: CASSPSLNTEAFF. The CDR3 nucleotides are TGTGCCAGCTCCCCGTCCCTGAACACTGAAGCTTTCTTT. The gene calls are TRBV18 and TRBJ1-1; D not resolved. The CDR3 is made up of 13 amino acids. The germline CDR1 and CDR2 sequences are KGHSH and LQKENI. V was shortened by 6 bases and J by 0 bases, with 8 bases between the two germline ends.

This chain links TRBV30 with TRBJ1-2, with no clear D. The CDR3 sequence is 12 residues long. CDR1 is GTSNPN and CDR2 is SVGIG in the germline V gene (reference sequence). The V end lost 0 bases, the J end lost 8 bases, and 10 bases lay between the germline ends. In DNA form, the CDR3 reads TGTGCCTGGAGTGTAAGCCCCAGGGGCTACACCTTC. This gives the protein CAWSVSPRGYTF.

The chain recombines TRBV6-5 with TRBJ1-2; a possible D gene is TRBD1 (5 bases). The length of the CDR3 is 12 residues. Germline CDR1 and CDR2: MNHEY and SVGAGI. The V end was cut by 2 bases, the J end by 8 bases, with 9 bases between. The CDR3 loop is CASSYEGLGYTF. The CDR3, as DNA: TGTGCCAGCAGTTACGAGGGGTTGGGCTACACCTTC.

This chain uses TRBV5-1 with TRBJ2-3; 10 bases are a match to TRBD2. The CDR3 runs 15 residues. V lost 4 bases and J lost 4; bases outside the gene matches: 6. The germline V gene encodes CDR1 SGHRS and CDR2 YFSETQ. The CDR3 reads CASSDSGRLADTQYF. CDR3 in DNA: TGCGCCAGCAGCGATAGCGGGAGGCTGGCAGATACGCAGTATTTT. Full variable domain (remainder filled in from reference TRBV5-1 and TRBJ2-3): KAGVTQTPRYLIKTRGQQVTLSCSPISGHRSVSWYQQTPGQGLQFLFEYFSETQRNKGNFPGRFSGRQFSNSRSEMNVSTLELGDSALYLCASSDSGRLADTQYFGPGTRLTVL.

V is TRBV10-1 and J is TRBJ2-7, with D perhaps being TRBD1 or TRBD2 (5 bases each). The CDR3 consists of 11 residues. Trimming shortened V by 6 bases and J by 7 bases, and 10 bases separated the two germline ends. Germline CDR1 WNHNN, CDR2 SYGVQD (reference sequence). The CDR3 sequence is CASSYGAEQYF. CDR3 nucleotide sequence: TGCGCCAGCAGCTACGGGGCAGAGCAGTACTTC.

Details on this clone: Its ends do not fully match the called genes, so a read error is possible. The V call is TRBV10-3, the J call TRBJ1-3; 7 bases fit TRBD1. Germline V CDR1 and CDR2: ENHRY, SYGVKD. The CDR3 sequence is 12 residues long. CDR3 sequence (DNA): TGCGGATCCGGGACAGATGGAAACACCATATATTTT. Protein product: CGSGTDGNTIYF.

J is TRBJ2-5 and V is TRBV10-3; the match to TRBD2 covers 13 bases. This CDR3 has 16 amino acids. With V trimmed by 3 bases and J by 2 bases, 3 bases remained unmatched. CDR1 is ENHRY, CDR2 SYGVKD, per germline. CDR3 DNA sequence: TGTGCCATCAGTGACCTGGGACTAGCGGGGCAAGAGACCCAGTACTTC. This gives the protein CAISDLGLAGQETQYF.

This clone was picked up one time. The V and J genes are TRBV4-1 and TRBJ2-1, with 8 bases matching TRBD2. V lost 4 bases to trimming and J lost 2 bases; unmatched junction nucleotides: 10. This CDR3 has 17 residues. Germline CDR1 is MGHRA and CDR2 is YSYEKL. The CDR3 region has the DNA TGCGCCAGCAGCCTAGGCACCGGGACTAGTACCTACAATGAGCAGTTCTTC. Translated: CASSLGTGTSTYNEQFF.

The rearrangement uses TRBV19 and TRBJ1-5; D uncertain. The CDR3 has 12 amino acids. With 6 bases removed from V and 7 bases from J, the gap between germline ends came to 10 bases. Per the germline V gene, CDR1 is LNHDA and CDR2 is SQIVND (reference sequence). The CDR3 DNA is TGTGCCAGTAGAGGTGAGGCGCAGCCCCAGCATTTT. It is translated as CASRGEAQPQHF.

The chain carries TRBV27 and TRBJ1-6; no clear D gene. Germline loops: CDR1 MNHEY, CDR2 SMNVEV (reference sequence). V lost 4 bases and J lost 9, with 13 bases in between. CDR3 size: 14 residues. The CDR3 coding sequence is TGTGCCAGCAGTTACCAGTTGATCGGTTCACCCCTCCACTTT. This encodes CASSYQLIGSPLHF.

The genes are TRBV6-5 and TRBJ2-5, with a tentative D call TRBD2 (5 bases). The germline V gene encodes CDR1 MNHEY and CDR2 SVGAGI. The CDR3 contains 16 residues. V lost 0 bases, J lost 4 bases, and 15 bases lay in between. For the CDR3, the DNA is TGTGCCAGCAGTTACTCGGTGGGAGTGGGGAGAGAGACCCAGTACTTC. Translated: CASSYSVGVGRETQYF.

This clone was detected a few times. In the same sample, other DNA sequences code for this CDR3. The rearrangement uses TRBV5-1 and TRBJ1-1; D possibly corresponds to TRBD1 (5 bases). This CDR3 contains 15 residues. Germline V lookup: CDR1 SGHRS, CDR2 YFSETQ. V was cut by 0 bases and J by 2 bases, with 11 bases left in between. The CDR3 DNA follows: TGCGCCAGCAGCTTGGAGCGGACACTAAACACTGAAGCTTTCTTT. This sequence encodes CASSLERTLNTEAFF.

The chain links TRBV5-1 to TRBJ2-3; D unresolved. Germline CDR1 SGHRS, CDR2 YFSETQ. The CDR3 runs to 13 residues. V was pared by 5 bases and J by 6 bases, with 13 bases between. CDR3 amino acids: CASRPPLGDTQYF. The CDR3 region has the DNA TGCGCCAGCAGGCCACCTCTGGGGGATACGCAGTATTTT.

This clone was detected only once. The J gene is TRBJ2-7, the V gene TRBV19, with D perhaps TRBD1 or TRBD2 (6 bases each). The CDR3 consists of 12 residues. Germline CDR1 and CDR2: LNHDA and SQIVND (reference sequence). With 5 bases removed from V and 6 bases from J, the gap between germline ends came to 11 bases. The CDR3 sequence: CASSEGGGEQYF. For the CDR3, the DNA is TGTGCCAGTAGTGAGGGGGGAGGCGAGCAGTACTTC.

The chain carries TRBV9 and TRBJ2-1, with a tentative D call TRBD2 (6 bases). The CDR3 is made up of 15 amino acids. The ends were cut back, 0 bases at V and 8 bases at J, with 15 bases in the middle. Germline CDR1 is SGDLS and CDR2 is YYNGEE. CDR3 bases: TGTGCCAGCAGCGTAGTAGCCCGGGGACTCGATGAGCAGTTCTTC. Translating it yields CASSVVARGLDEQFF.

This clone was picked up one time. The chain joins TRBV7-5 to TRBJ2-7; the table gives TRBD2 as D, unverified against the DNA. TRBV7-5 is flagged as a pseudogene. This CDR3 has 17 amino acids. CDR3 amino acids: CVRSLLAVRQQTYEQYF. The CDR3 coding sequence is TGTGTCAGAAGCTTACTAGCAGTTCGGCAGCAGACCTACGAGCAGTACTTC.

J is TRBJ2-1 and V is TRBV27; 7 bases are a match to TRBD1. Germline-derived CDR1 and CDR2 are MNHEY and SMNVEV (reference sequence). V lost 6 bases and J lost 8; bases outside the gene matches: 7. This CDR3 contains 13 residues. The CDR3 DNA reads as TGTGCCAGCAGGAGACAGGGATACGATGAGCAGTTCTTC. Its translation: CASRRQGYDEQFF.

The rearrangement joins TRBV19 to TRBJ2-2, with 10 bases fitting TRBD1. The CDR3 loop spans 22 amino acids. V lost 4 bases, J lost 2 bases, and 22 bases stayed unmatched. Germline CDR1 LNHDA, CDR2 SQIVND (reference sequence). CDR3 sequence reads: CASSTRAFRDRGRPNNTGELFF. In DNA, the CDR3 is TGTGCCAGTAGTACAAGAGCTTTCCGGGACAGGGGTCGGCCGAACAACACCGGGGAGCTGTTTTTT.

The gene calls are TRBV4-1 and TRBJ2-5, with D tentatively TRBD1 or TRBD2 (5 bases each). The V end was cut by 5 bases, the J end by 11 bases, with 12 bases between. This CDR3 contains 11 residues. Per germline, CDR1 MGHRA and CDR2 YSYEKL. The CDR3 reads CASSSRGEQYF. CDR3 DNA: TGCGCCAGCAGCTCGAGAGGGGAGCAGTACTTC.

This chain links TRBV2 with TRBJ2-4; no reliable D call. The V end was cut by 2 bases, the J end by 0 bases, with 8 bases between. Germline V gives CDR1 SNHLY, CDR2 FYNNEI. CDR3 length: 15 amino acids. This chain's CDR3 is CASSEYSLAKNIQYF. The DNA for the CDR3 is TGTGCCAGCAGTGAATATAGTTTAGCCAAAAACATTCAGTACTTC.